This T cell receptor (beta chain) is drawn from a study of T cell repertoires in cytomegalovirus infection. Study-level information: Epitope selection comprised recently identified HLA-C-restricted CMV epitopes and well-studied HLA-B-restricted CMV epitopes. Indications of both CMV infection and matching HLA type were provided by public TCR beta signatures. Study findings and constraints: Within the response measured ex vivo, HLA-C-restricted CMV-specific TCR beta clonotypes were dominant. Using cumulative public TCR beta family frequency, the authors identified those who carried CMV together with the relevant HLA.

CDR3 size: 18 residues. Germline V gives CDR1 LGHNA, CDR2 YNFKEQ. TCRdb redid the calling of the reads with MiXCR, one entry per CDR3 protein. The top ten clones hold roughly 12% of a sample with roughly 860,000 distinct CDR3 sequences, around a third of them seen once. Notes on this clonotype: What it recognizes is unknown. Relative to the germline gene, one junction end is altered; a read error may explain this.

The TCR sequence derives from a human donor in good health (CMV status not recorded). Some clones in this sample may be carry-over from other donors' samples. The specimen was cultured CD8+ T cells from PBMCs, collected from culture after CMV antigen stimulation. The V call is TRBV4-2, the J call TRBJ1-2; tentatively, D is TRBD1 (5 bases). CDR3 nucleotides: TGTACCAGCAGCCAAGGCCCTTCTGGGGCCAGGACCAACTATGGCTACACCTTC. Its protein is CTSSQGPSGARTNYGYTF.